This T cell receptor (beta chain) originates from a study of blood T cell repertoires in COVID-19 (dated by TCRdb to about 2020). About the study as a whole: Collaborator samples came from the United States, Italy and Spain and covered acute and convalescent phases of COVID-19. The material from the prospective study consisted of cDNA or gDNA derived from T cells, B-cell-depleted T cells, or PBMCs. Deeply sampled blood TCRbeta repertoires from subjects exposed to, actively infected with, or recovered from COVID-19 were included in the dataset. A freely available public database, intended as a resource for researchers studying the immune response to SARS-CoV-2, is where the repertoires were released. The samples were drawn from the first 160 participants of the ongoing ImmuneRACE study and from 1,254 subjects provided by 6 global collaborators. The sample metadata nearly always contained a de-identified subject ID, COVID-19 status, age in years and sex. HLA class I and class II types, where available, came from metadata supplied by the sample provider rather than from assay-based typing.

With regard to this clone: The antigen this receptor binds is unknown. No qualities accompany the bases; no much larger clone lies one base away.

The immunoSEQ Assay, a bias-controlled multiplex PCR, was used to amplify TCRbeta CDR3 regions from genomic DNA. The paper's data handling went like this. The number of nucleated cells in each sample was estimated from the amplification of reference gene primers within the assay. Sequence reads were collapsed and filtered to measure the absolute abundance of every unique TCRbeta CDR3 rearrangement. Productive Simpson clonality was computed per sample as the square root of Simpson's diversity index over productive rearrangements. Here the immuneACCESS table is served through TCRdb, limited to in-frame sequences with V and J called. Missing clones are a known gap in these copies; in checked studies unresolved V genes cover under half, and the rest lacks a known reason. That table is the source of V, J and clone size, and D and trimming were worked out from the DNA. Counted in this sample were 350,000 to 450,000 clones; around 90% of them appeared once. 2.5% to 3.5% of the sample lies in the top ten.

Results and caveats for the whole study, not just this receptor: The amount of clinical and demographic metadata varied by source and participant and was provided uncurated.

Based on the germline V gene, the CDR1 and CDR2 sequences are SNHLY and FYNNEI. The CDR3 runs 15 residues from the cysteine to the phenylalanine. Just the 45-base CDR3 DNA is kept, in frame starting at base 1. The V and J ends are trimmed by 7 bases and 5 bases, leaving 20 bases between them. Each collaborating institution followed its own protocols to collect whole blood in K2EDTA tubes. For TCRbeta analysis, collaborators shipped samples as frozen whole blood, isolated PBMCs, or DNA extracted from either of those sample types. Sequenced material: peripheral blood. The V and J genes are TRBV2 and TRBJ1-2; D gene: possibly TRBD1, on 5 matching bases. This clonotype was obtained from a human donor in a cohort sampled during active COVID-19. CDR3 reads: CASTPRGGSLYGYTF. Here is the DNA: TGTGCCAGCACCCCGAGGGGAGGGTCGCTGTATGGCTACACCTTC.